The rows below give T cell receptor beta chains drawn from one sample of a study of PD-1 blockade in classical Hodgkin lymphoma. Assay: immunoSEQ multiplex PCR; the TCRdb copy retains only in-frame clones and omits some. The data contain 7,500 to 8,500 clones, 86% of them singletons. The sequencing used CD8+ T cells from blood, collected at baseline. The receptor set was obtained from a human donor with classical Hodgkin lymphoma. The CDR3 runs from the conserved cysteine through the conserved F or W.

j_gene,v_gene,CDR3aa
TRBJ1-2,TRBV27,CASSLRGGALYGYTF
TRBJ2-3,TRBV28,CASSFVMPFSSTDTQYF
TRBJ2-7,TRBV5-6,CASSWDRDSYEQYF
TRBJ2-7,TRBV6-1,CASSLAGGSYEQYF
TRBJ2-1,TRBV2,CASSVSNLGAPYNEQFF
TRBJ2-3,TRBV7-6,CASSLAGGPADTQYF
TRBJ1-5,TRBV4-1,CASSQWSGSNQPQHF
TRBJ2-1,TRBV7-3,CASSLQRGIYNEQFF
TRBJ2-7,TRBV5-4,CATYQTGGEQYF
TRBJ1-5,TRBV27,CASSLWPGNQPQHF
TRBJ2-7,TRBV13,CASSLALDRGDEQYF
TRBJ1-1,TRBV30,CAWSLDGGRTEAFF
TRBJ2-1,TRBV5-5,CASSLGDNEQFF
TRBJ2-7,TRBV18,CASSPGDRAYEQYF
TRBJ1-2,TRBV5-8,CASSLGQGTEDGYTF
TRBJ2-7,TRBV6-5,CASRLKGSYEQYF
TRBJ2-7,TRBV28,CASSLSGLAGGIYEQYF
TRBJ1-1,TRBV7-9,CASSSTGDIAEAFF
TRBJ2-1,TRBV27,CASSSSSLEFGFNEQFF
TRBJ2-2,TRBV10-3,CAIMGVENTGELFF
TRBJ2-7,TRBV7-8,CASSATGVHEQYF
TRBJ1-2,TRBV6-5,CASSYDRVRHGYTF
TRBJ2-7,TRBV7-9,CASSLGASALYEQYF
TRBJ2-1,TRBV4-2,CASSGTHRGAVSYNEQFF
TRBJ1-1,TRBV9,CASSVGVRTEAFF
TRBJ2-7,TRBV7-9,CASSSSSLAGLRYEQYF
TRBJ1-1,TRBV28,CASSIGRRDTEAFF